The rows below give T cell receptor beta chains drawn from one sample of a study of cytomegalovirus exposure and HLA in healthy donors. The assay was immunoSEQ multiplex PCR, and TCRdb's table has in-frame clones only and misses some. The data show roughly 100,000 clones, with 75% to 80% seen just once and approximately 5% held by the top ten. The sample comprised PBMCs. These receptor sequences come from a man between 60 and 75 years old in good health and CMV-seropositive. Both conserved end residues are part of each CDR3. The D gene is left open where the match is weak. Not every row has a clone size; where given, it reads once, few, many or a size class.

TGTGCCAGCAGCTTAGAGGGCTTGAACACCGGGGAGCTGTTTTTT	CASSLEGLNTGELFF	NA	TRBV7-3	TRBJ2-2	NA
TGTGCCAGCACCCATACCCGAGGGAAGAGCTCCTACGAGCAGTACTTC	CASTHTRGKSSYEQYF	NA	TRBV11-2	TRBJ2-7	few
TGTGCCAGCAGCCCAGATTGGTCGACAGATGAATCCGAAAAACTGTTTTTT	CASSPDWSTDESEKLFF	NA	TRBV7-9	TRBJ1-4	NA
TGTGCCAGCAGTTTATATGTGGGACAGGGTATGAATCAGCCCCAGCATTTT	CASSLYVGQGMNQPQHF	TRBD1	TRBV28	TRBJ1-5	NA
TGCGCCAGCAGTGAGTCGGAGGTGGCCTACAATGAGCAGCTCTTC	CASSESEVAYNEQLF	NA	TRBV10-1	TRBJ2-1	NA
TGCGCCAGCAGCCTTTTTAGCGGGGAGTACCAAGAGACCCAGTACTTC	CASSLFSGEYQETQYF	TRBD2	TRBV4-1	TRBJ2-5	NA
TGTGCCAGCAGCCCCCTCTCCCTTACTTACACAGATACGCAGTATTTT	CASSPLSLTYTDTQYF	NA	TRBV11-1	TRBJ2-3	NA
TGTGCCAGCAGCTTTAATTCGGACACTGAAGCTTTCTTT	CASSFNSDTEAFF	NA	TRBV7-2	TRBJ1-1	NA
TGCGCCAGCAGCCGGCGTCCGGATAGCCCCTACGAGCAGTACTTC	CASSRRPDSPYEQYF	NA	TRBV5-1	TRBJ2-7	few
TGCGCCAGCAGTGAGGGAGACAGGGACCGAATCACAGATACGCAGTATTTT	CASSEGDRDRITDTQYF	TRBD1	TRBV10-2	TRBJ2-3	NA
TGCGGCCGGGGGGGCCAAGAGACCCAGTACTTC	CGRGGQETQYF	TRBD2	TRBV20-1	TRBJ2-5	NA
TGTGCCAGCAGCCGTGGGACTAGCGGGGATTACGAGCAGTACTTC	CASSRGTSGDYEQYF	TRBD2	TRBV6-5	TRBJ2-7	NA
TGTGCCAGCAGCTCCCCCGGGAACGAGCAGTACTTC	CASSSPGNEQYF	NA	TRBV7-6	TRBJ2-7	NA
TGCAGCGTTAGGAGGGTGGGCTATGAGCAGTTCTTC	CSVRRVGYEQFF	NA	TRBV29-1	TRBJ2-1	NA
TGTGCCATCAGTGAGTCGCGAGGGTCCGGTAATTCACCCCTCCACTTT	CAISESRGSGNSPLHF	NA	TRBV10-3	TRBJ1-6	NA
TGTGCCAGCAGTCTCGGGGTAGGGTTACCCGAGCAGTACTTC	CASSLGVGLPEQYF	NA	TRBV27	TRBJ2-7	NA
TGTGCCACCAGCAGAGATAACGAGGGGGCCTACGAGCAGTACTTC	CATSRDNEGAYEQYF	NA	TRBV15	TRBJ2-7	NA
TGTGCCAGCAAGGGACAGGGGAGCACTGAAGCTTTCTTT	CASKGQGSTEAFF	TRBD1	TRBV2	TRBJ1-1	few
TGTGCCAGCAGCTTGAGCGGGGGCAATGAGCAGTTCTTC	CASSLSGGNEQFF	TRBD2	TRBV11-3	TRBJ2-1	NA
TGTGCCAGCAGCCCGACAGTGAATCGCAATCAGCCCCAGCATTTT	CASSPTVNRNQPQHF	NA	TRBV5-5	TRBJ1-5	NA
TGTGCCAGCAGCCCCCGGGACAGGGTGAACACCGGGGAGCTGTTTTTT	CASSPRDRVNTGELFF	TRBD1	TRBV11-3	TRBJ2-2	NA
TGTGCCAGCAGACGGTCCCCCGACTACGAGCAGTACTTC	CASRRSPDYEQYF	NA	TRBV6-1	TRBJ2-7	NA